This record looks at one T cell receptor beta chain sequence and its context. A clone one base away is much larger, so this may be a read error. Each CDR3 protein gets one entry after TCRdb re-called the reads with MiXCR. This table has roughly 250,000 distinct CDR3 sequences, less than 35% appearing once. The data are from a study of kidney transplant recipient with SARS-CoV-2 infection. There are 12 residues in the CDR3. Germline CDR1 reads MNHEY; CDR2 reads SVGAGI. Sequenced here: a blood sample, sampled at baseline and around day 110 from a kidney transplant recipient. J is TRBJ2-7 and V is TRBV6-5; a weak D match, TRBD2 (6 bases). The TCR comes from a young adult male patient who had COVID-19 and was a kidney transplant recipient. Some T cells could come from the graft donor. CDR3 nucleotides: TGTACCAGCAAGGCGGGGCAGTACGAGCAGTACTTC. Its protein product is CTSKAGQYEQYF.